This TCR beta chain derives from a study of T cell responses to AZD1222 COVID-19 vaccine. Worth noting for this clone: Its antigen is unidentified. The sample has other DNA sequences that encode this CDR3 too.

Data came from immunoSEQ multiplex PCR; TCRdb stores just in-frame clones and leaves some out. The data contain 95,000 to 150,000 clones, approximately 90% of them seen just once; the ten biggest clones take up 4% to 5.5%. The CDR3 is 13 amino acids. Germline V lookup: CDR1 SGHTA, CDR2 FQGNSA. V dropped 5 bases and J dropped 4; count of bases not matched to a gene: 3. The study's findings and limits: Baseline serology detected seropositivity in only a handful of AZD1222 recipients. Clonal diversity was possibly underestimated; the donors were predominantly white British and more often female. Spike-spanning, vaccine-associated CD4 TCRs were dominant at 160-218 and 743-854.

This sample comprised peripheral blood, obtained on day 0 of AZD1222 vaccination. This sequence joins TRBV7-2 and TRBJ1-2; 8 bases are shared with TRBD1. The sequence was collected from an adult in good health. The CDR3 loop reads CASSVGQGYGYTF. Written as DNA, the CDR3 is TGTGCCAGCAGCGTAGGACAGGGCTATGGCTACACCTTC.